Listed below are T cell receptor beta chains from one sample, sequenced in a study of shared T cell receptors in the human thymus. Sequencing was performed with immunoSEQ multiplex PCR; in TCRdb, only in-frame clones are kept and a portion is missing. The repertoire holds hundreds of thousands of clones, approximately 90% seen once, with roughly 0.0097% in the top ten. These sequences were also reported in another study, on human thymus T cells.

Sequencing used thymocytes. Receptor source: a boy under two years old with a congenital heart defect. The CDR3 runs from the conserved cysteine through the conserved F or W. A D gene is named only where the DNA matches it firmly. Only some rows state a clone size, as once, few, many or a class for expanded clones.

V gene,D gene,J gene,clone size,CDR3 DNA,CDR3 protein
TRBV2,NA,TRBJ1-1,NA,TGTGCCAGCAGTGGGGGGGTCTACCCTGAAGCTTTCTTT,CASSGGVYPEAFF
TRBV4-1,NA,TRBJ1-2,NA,TGCGCCAGCAGCCAAGAGCTCAGGCGGGGGAAGGGGGGCTACACCTTC,CASSQELRRGKGGYTF
TRBV7-2,NA,TRBJ2-7,NA,TGTGCCAGCAGCTTACCAGGTACCTACGAGCAGTACTTC,CASSLPGTYEQYF
TRBV19,TRBD2,TRBJ2-7,NA,TGTGCCAGTAGCATCGGACTAGCGGAAAACTCCTACGAGCAGTACTTC,CASSIGLAENSYEQYF
TRBV30,NA,TRBJ2-2,NA,TGTGCCTGGTACGGCGAAGAGGTCACCGGGGAGCTGTTTTTT,CAWYGEEVTGELFF
TRBV6-1,NA,TRBJ2-7,NA,TGTGCCAGCAGGGACAGAAGTCATCTAATTAACGAGCAGTACTTC,CASRDRSHLINEQYF
TRBV5-1,NA,TRBJ1-4,NA,TGCGCCAGCAGCGTGGGACAATCCCCGCGTCGGGAAAAACTGTTTTTT,CASSVGQSPRREKLFF
TRBV7-9,TRBD2,TRBJ2-2,once,TGTGCCAGCAGCTTCGCGTCTAGCGGGAGGCCTGGGGAGCTGTTTTTT,CASSFASSGRPGELFF
TRBV7-6,TRBD2,TRBJ2-1,NA,TGTGCCAGCAGACTAGCGGGGGGAGCGGGGGTTTACAATGAGCAGTTCTTC,CASRLAGGAGVYNEQFF
TRBV5-8,NA,TRBJ1-2,NA,TGTGCCAGCAGCTTAGGGCCGGGGGGCTACACCTTC,CASSLGPGGYTF
TRBV6-5,TRBD1,TRBJ2-1,once,TGTGCCAGCAGTAAGGACAGGGGCGCGCAGTTCTTC,CASSKDRGAQFF
TRBV29-1,NA,TRBJ1-1,NA,TGCAGCGTTGTAAAGGGACTATCCCAAAAGGGGGTCGCGAACACTGAAGCTTTCTTT,CSVVKGLSQKGVANTEAFF
TRBV2,TRBD1,TRBJ1-2,NA,TGTGCCAGCAGTGGCAAAATAAGGACAGGGGTGATGAAGGGCTACACCTTC,CASSGKIRTGVMKGYTF
TRBV7-3,TRBD2,TRBJ2-1,few,TGTGCCAGCAGCTTAACCCTAGCGGGAGACGGTGGCAATGAGCAGTTCTTC,CASSLTLAGDGGNEQFF
TRBV6-5,TRBD1,TRBJ2-7,once,TGTGCCAGCAGACCCCCGGACAGGGGACACGAGCAGTACTTC,CASRPPDRGHEQYF
TRBV4-2,TRBD1,TRBJ2-7,NA,TGTGCCAGCAGCCAAGATCCCGGGACAGTCGAGTACTTC,CASSQDPGTVEYF
TRBV27,TRBD1,TRBJ1-2,NA,TGTGCCAGCAGTTTTTCAATTCGGACAGGGAAGGACTATGGCTACACCTTC,CASSFSIRTGKDYGYTF
TRBV6-4,TRBD1,TRBJ2-6,once,TGTGCCAGCAGTCCTACAGGGGCCGGGGCCAACGTCCTGACTTTC,CASSPTGAGANVLTF
TRBV6-5,TRBD1,TRBJ2-2,NA,TGTGCCAGCAGTTACCTGGGACAGGAGATCACCGGGGAGCTGTTTTTT,CASSYLGQEITGELFF
TRBV28,TRBD1,TRBJ2-7,NA,TGTGCCAGCAGTTTATCCGGGACAGGGCCCGGGAACTCCTACGAGCAGTACTTC,CASSLSGTGPGNSYEQYF
TRBV23-1,TRBD1,TRBJ2-5,NA,TGCGCCAGCAGTCATCCGGGACAGGGGCCCTCTCTCCGCCAAGAGACCCAGTACTTC,CASSHPGQGPSLRQETQYF
TRBV18,NA,TRBJ2-4,NA,TGTGCCAGCTCACCACCTAGCGGAAGGGAGGTAGCCAAAAACATTCAGTACTTC,CASSPPSGREVAKNIQYF
TRBV4-3,TRBD1,TRBJ1-5,few,TGCGCCAGCAGCCTAGGACAGGGGGATCAGCCCCAGCATTTT,CASSLGQGDQPQHF
TRBV5-4,TRBD2,TRBJ2-7,NA,TGTGCCAGCAGCACCAGGGTAGCGGGAGGGAGAACCTACGAGCAGTACTTC,CASSTRVAGGRTYEQYF
TRBV27,NA,TRBJ2-7,NA,TGTGCCAGCAGTATACCGGGACACCGCTACGAGCAGTACTTC,CASSIPGHRYEQYF
TRBV4-3,TRBD2,TRBJ2-1,NA,TGCGCCAGCAGCCACTCCTTGTGGCGGGAGGGCAATGAGCAGTTCTTC,CASSHSLWREGNEQFF
TRBV29-1,TRBD1,TRBJ1-1,NA,TGCAGCGCCCCGGGACAGAGTAGGAAAATGAACACTGAAGCTTTCTTT,CSAPGQSRKMNTEAFF
TRBV7-8,TRBD1,TRBJ1-2,NA,TGTGCCAGCAGCTACCTACGACAGGGTGGCTACACCTTC,CASSYLRQGGYTF
TRBV20-1,NA,TRBJ2-7,NA,TGCAGTGCTCTAGTCGGTTTCGAGCAGTACTTC,CSALVGFEQYF
TRBV15,TRBD2,TRBJ2-7,NA,TGTGCCACCAGCAGAGAGCCAGGCCGACTAGCTCGTTTCGGGGAACGGAGCTCCTACGAGCAGTACTTC,CATSREPGRLARFGERSSYEQYF
TRBV10-3,NA,TRBJ1-2,NA,TGTGCCATCAGTGAGAAATCACAGGGAAGGGGCTACACCTTC,CAISEKSQGRGYTF
TRBV2,TRBD1,TRBJ2-7,NA,TGTGCCAGCAGTGAACGGGCGACAGGGCTGAGCTACGAGCAGTACTTC,CASSERATGLSYEQYF
TRBV11-3,NA,TRBJ1-1,NA,TGTGCCAGCAGCTTAAAAGGGGCCCCAAACACTGAAGCTTTCTTT,CASSLKGAPNTEAFF
TRBV7-9,NA,TRBJ2-7,NA,TGTGCCAGCAGCTTATCCCTAGCGAGTTCCTTCTACGAGCAGTACTTC,CASSLSLASSFYEQYF
TRBV5-6,NA,TRBJ1-1,NA,TGTGCCAGCAGTACCTCGAACAGTGAAGCTTTCTTT,CASSTSNSEAFF
TRBV28,NA,TRBJ2-7,few,TGTGCCAGCAGTTTTCAGTACCACCAAGGGGAAGCATGCGAGCAGTACTTC,CASSFQYHQGEACEQYF
TRBV5-1,TRBD1,TRBJ1-2,NA,TGCGCCAGCAGCGGGGGGACAGGGGGAGAAGGCTACACCTTC,CASSGGTGGEGYTF
TRBV6-5,TRBD1,TRBJ1-1,NA,TGTGCCAGCAGTTACTCGGCAGGGGGCGTAGGTACTGAAGCTTTCTTT,CASSYSAGGVGTEAFF
TRBV19,TRBD2,TRBJ2-7,once,TGTGCCAGTAGTATAGTGGGACTAGCGGGAGTATACGAGCAGTACTTC,CASSIVGLAGVYEQYF
TRBV2,NA,TRBJ1-1,NA,TGTGCCAGCAGTGAGAGGAGTGGTAACACTGAAGCTTTCTTT,CASSERSGNTEAFF
TRBV11-2,TRBD2,TRBJ2-2,NA,TGTGCCAGCAGCACACGGACTAGCGGAAACACCGGGGAGCTGTTTTTT,CASSTRTSGNTGELFF